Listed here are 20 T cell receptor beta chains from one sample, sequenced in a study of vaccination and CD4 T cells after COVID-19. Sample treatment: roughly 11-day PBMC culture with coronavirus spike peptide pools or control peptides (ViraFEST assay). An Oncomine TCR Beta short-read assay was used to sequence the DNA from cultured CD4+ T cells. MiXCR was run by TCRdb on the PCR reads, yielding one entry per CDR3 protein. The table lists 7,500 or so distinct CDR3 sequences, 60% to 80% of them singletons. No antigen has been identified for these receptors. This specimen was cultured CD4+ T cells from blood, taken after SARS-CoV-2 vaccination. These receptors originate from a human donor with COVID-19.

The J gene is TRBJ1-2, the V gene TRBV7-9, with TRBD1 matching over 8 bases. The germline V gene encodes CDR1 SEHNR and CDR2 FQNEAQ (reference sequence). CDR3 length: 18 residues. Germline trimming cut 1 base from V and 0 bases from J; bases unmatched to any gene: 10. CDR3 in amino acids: CASSLGAATGATNYGYTF. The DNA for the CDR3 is TGTGCCAGCAGCTTAGGAGCTGCGACAGGGGCTACTAACTATGGCTACACCTTC.

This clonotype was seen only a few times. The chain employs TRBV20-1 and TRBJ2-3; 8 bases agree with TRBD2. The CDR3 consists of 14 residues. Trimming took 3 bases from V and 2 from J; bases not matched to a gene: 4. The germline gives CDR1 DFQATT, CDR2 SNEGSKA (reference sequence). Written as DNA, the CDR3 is TGCAGTGCTAGTCTGACTAGCGCCACAGATACGCAGTATTTT. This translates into CSASLTSATDTQYF.

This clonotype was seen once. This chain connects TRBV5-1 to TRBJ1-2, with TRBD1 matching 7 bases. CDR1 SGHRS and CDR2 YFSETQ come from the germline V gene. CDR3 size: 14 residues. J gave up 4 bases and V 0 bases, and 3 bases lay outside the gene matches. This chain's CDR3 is CASSLDSGGYGYTF. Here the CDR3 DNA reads TGCGCCAGCAGCTTGGATTCAGGGGGCTATGGCTACACCTTC.

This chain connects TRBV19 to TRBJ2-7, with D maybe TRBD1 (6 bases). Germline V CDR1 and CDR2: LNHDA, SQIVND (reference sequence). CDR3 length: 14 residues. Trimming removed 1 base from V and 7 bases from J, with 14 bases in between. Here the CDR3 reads CASSIAPGVREQYF. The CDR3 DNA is TGTGCCAGTAGTATAGCCCCAGGGGTGAGAGAGCAGTACTTC.

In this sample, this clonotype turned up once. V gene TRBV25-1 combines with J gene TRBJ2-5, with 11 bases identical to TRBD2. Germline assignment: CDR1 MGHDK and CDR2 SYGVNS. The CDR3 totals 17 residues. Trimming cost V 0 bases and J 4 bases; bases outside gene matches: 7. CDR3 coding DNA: TGTGCCAGCAGTGAATATCCCCGACTAGCGGGGTTAGAGACCCAGTACTTC. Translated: CASSEYPRLAGLETQYF.

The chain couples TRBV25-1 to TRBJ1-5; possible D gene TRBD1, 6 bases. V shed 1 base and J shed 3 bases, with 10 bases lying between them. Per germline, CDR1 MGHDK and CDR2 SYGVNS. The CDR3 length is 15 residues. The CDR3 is CASSELSGDNQPQHF. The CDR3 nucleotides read TGTGCCAGCAGTGAATTATCAGGGGACAATCAGCCCCAGCATTTT.

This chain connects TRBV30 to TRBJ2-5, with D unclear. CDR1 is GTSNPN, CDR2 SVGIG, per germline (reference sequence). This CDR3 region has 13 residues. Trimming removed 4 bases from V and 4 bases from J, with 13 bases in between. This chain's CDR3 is CAWTPGFSETQYF. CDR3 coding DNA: TGTGCCTGGACCCCGGGCTTCTCAGAGACCCAGTACTTC.

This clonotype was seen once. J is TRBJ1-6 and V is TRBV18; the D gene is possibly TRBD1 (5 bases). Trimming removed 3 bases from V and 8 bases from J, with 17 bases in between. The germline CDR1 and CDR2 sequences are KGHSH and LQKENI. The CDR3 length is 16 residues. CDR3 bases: TGTGCCAGCTCACCCACGGGTATGGGGGTGGATTCACCCCTCCACTTT. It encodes CASSPTGMGVDSPLHF.

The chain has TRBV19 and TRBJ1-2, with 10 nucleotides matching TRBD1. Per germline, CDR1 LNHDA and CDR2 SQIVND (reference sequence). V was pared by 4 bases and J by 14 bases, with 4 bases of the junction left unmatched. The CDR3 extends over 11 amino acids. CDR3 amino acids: CASSTWTGGTF. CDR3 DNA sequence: TGTGCCAGTAGTACATGGACAGGGGGGACCTTC.

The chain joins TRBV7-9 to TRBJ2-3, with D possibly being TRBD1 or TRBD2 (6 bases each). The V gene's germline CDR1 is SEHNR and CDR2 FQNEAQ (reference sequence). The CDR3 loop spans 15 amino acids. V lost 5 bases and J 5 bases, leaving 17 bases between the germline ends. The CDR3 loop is CASSQLGGREDTQYF. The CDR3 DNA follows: TGTGCCAGCAGCCAACTTGGGGGGCGCGAAGATACGCAGTATTTT. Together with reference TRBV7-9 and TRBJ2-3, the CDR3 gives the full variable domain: DTGVSQNPRHKITKRGQNVTFRCDPISEHNRLYWYRQTLGQGPEFLTYFQNEAQLEKSRLLSDRFSAERPKGSFSTLEIQRTEQGDSAMYLCASSQLGGREDTQYFGPGTRLTVL.

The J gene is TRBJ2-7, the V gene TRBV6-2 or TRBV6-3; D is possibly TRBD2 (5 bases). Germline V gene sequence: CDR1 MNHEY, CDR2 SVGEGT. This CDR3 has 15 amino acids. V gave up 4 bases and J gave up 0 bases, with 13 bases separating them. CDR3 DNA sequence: TGTGCCAGCAGTTCTCCTAGCTCACCCTCCTACGAGCAGTACTTC. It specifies CASSSPSSPSYEQYF.

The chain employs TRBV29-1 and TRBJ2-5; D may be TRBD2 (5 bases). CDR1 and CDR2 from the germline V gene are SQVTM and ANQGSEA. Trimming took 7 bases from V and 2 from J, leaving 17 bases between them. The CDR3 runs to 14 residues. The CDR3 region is CSAGPAGGQETQYF. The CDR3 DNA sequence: TGCAGCGCGGGTCCGGCAGGAGGACAAGAGACCCAGTACTTC.

In nucleotides, the CDR3 is TGTGCCAGTAGTATAGGAGGGCTAGCGGGGGGCGCACCCCAAGAGACCCAGTACTTC. This sequence encodes CASSIGGLAGGAPQETQYF. V is TRBV19 and J is TRBJ2-5; 11 bases are shared with TRBD2. V shed 1 base and J 1 base; nucleotides not matched to a gene: 11. The V gene's germline CDR1 is LNHDA and CDR2 SQIVND (reference sequence). The CDR3 loop spans 19 amino acids.

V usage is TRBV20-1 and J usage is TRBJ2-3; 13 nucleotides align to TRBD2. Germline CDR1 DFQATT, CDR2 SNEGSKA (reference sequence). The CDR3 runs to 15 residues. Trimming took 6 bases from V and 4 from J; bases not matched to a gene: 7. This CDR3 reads CSAGTSGAGADTQYF. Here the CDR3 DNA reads TGCAGTGCGGGGACTAGCGGGGCGGGAGCAGATACGCAGTATTTT.

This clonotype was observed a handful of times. The CDR3 reads CASRGSNGYTF. The CDR3 coding sequence is TGTGCCAGCAGGGGTTCGAATGGCTACACCTTC. The chain employs TRBV28 and TRBJ1-2; D ambiguous. CDR1 and CDR2 from the germline V gene are MDHEN and SYDVKM. Trimming shortened V by 6 bases and J by 6 bases, and 8 bases separated the two germline ends. The CDR3 is 11 residues long.

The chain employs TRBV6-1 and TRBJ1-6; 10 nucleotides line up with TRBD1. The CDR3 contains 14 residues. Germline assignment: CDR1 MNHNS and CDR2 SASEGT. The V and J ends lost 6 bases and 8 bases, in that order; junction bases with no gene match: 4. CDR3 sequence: CASRLTGGHSPLHF. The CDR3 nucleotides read TGTGCCAGCAGACTGACAGGGGGCCATTCACCCCTCCACTTT.

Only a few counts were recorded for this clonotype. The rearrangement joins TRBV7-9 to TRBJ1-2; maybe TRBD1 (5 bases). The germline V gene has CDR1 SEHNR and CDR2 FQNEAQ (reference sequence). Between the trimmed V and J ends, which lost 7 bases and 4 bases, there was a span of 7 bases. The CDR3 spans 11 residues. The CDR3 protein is CASTGTYGYTF. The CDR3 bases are TGTGCCAGCACAGGGACCTATGGCTACACCTTC.

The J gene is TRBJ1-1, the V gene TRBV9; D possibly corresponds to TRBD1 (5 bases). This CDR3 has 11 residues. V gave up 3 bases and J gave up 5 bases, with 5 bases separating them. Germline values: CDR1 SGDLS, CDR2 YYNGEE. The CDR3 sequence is CASSAGTEAFF. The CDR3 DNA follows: TGTGCCAGCAGCGCAGGGACTGAAGCTTTCTTT.

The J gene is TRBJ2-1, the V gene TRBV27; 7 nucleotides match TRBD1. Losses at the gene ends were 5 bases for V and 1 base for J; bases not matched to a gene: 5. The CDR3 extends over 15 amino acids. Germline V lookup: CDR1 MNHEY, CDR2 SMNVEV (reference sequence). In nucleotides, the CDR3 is TGTGCCAGCAGTAGACAGGGCGCTTCCTACAATGAGCAGTTCTTC. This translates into CASSRQGASYNEQFF.

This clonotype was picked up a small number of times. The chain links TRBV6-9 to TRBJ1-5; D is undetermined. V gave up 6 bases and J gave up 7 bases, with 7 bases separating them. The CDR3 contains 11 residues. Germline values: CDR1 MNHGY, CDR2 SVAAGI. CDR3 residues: CASRGKQPQHF. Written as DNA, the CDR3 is TGTGCCAGCAGAGGGAAGCAGCCCCAGCATTTT.